This entry lists 7 T cell receptor beta chains sequenced from one sample in a study of T cells in Graves' hyperthyroidism and ophthalmopathy. RNA transcripts yielded amplified TCR beta CDR3 regions. The HTBI set primed first-round TCR CDR3 RT-PCR. MiXCR, run by TCRdb on the multiplex PCR reads, gives a single entry per CDR3 protein. This table holds hundreds of thousands of distinct CDR3 sequences, 20% to 30% found once. Specimen: blood. Every receptor here comes from a man in his forties or fifties with Graves' hyperthyroidism that later progressed to Graves' ophthalmopathy.

At least ten counts were recorded for this clonotype. CDR3 nucleotides: TGTGCCAGCTCACCTGTGGGAAACACTGAAGCTTTCTTT. It specifies CASSPVGNTEAFF. This chain uses TRBV18 with TRBJ1-1; D not certain. The V end lost 3 bases, the J end lost 2 bases, and 7 bases lay between the germline ends. The CDR3 covers 13 residues. CDR1 is KGHSH, CDR2 LQKENI, per germline.

This clonotype came up many times. J is TRBJ2-7 and V is TRBV20-1, with TRBD2 identical over 11 bases. Per germline, CDR1 DFQATT and CDR2 SNEGSKA (reference sequence). CDR3 length: 14 amino acids. The V gene end was trimmed by 4 bases and the J gene end by 4 bases; junction bases not matched to a gene: 6. The CDR3 nucleotides read TGCAGTGCTACGAGACTAGCGGGGAAGTACGAGCAGTACTTC. Its protein product is CSATRLAGKYEQYF.

This clonotype showed up just a few times. V is TRBV6-1 and J is TRBJ2-5, with D perhaps TRBD1 (5 bases). Looked up from germline, CDR1 is MNHNS and CDR2 is SASEGT. The CDR3 is 13 residues long. The V end was cut by 5 bases, the J end by 5 bases, with 12 bases between. CDR3 region: CASSQTRGETQYF. The CDR3 DNA is TGTGCCAGCAGTCAGACAAGGGGTGAGACCCAGTACTTC.

Many counts were recorded for this clonotype. The CDR3 loop is CASVQGGEQYF. In DNA, the CDR3 is TGTGCCAGCGTGCAGGGGGGCGAGCAGTACTTC. The chain links TRBV3-1 to TRBJ2-7, with a possible D match to TRBD1 (7 bases). Germline values: CDR1 LGHDT, CDR2 YNNKEL (reference sequence). Deletions cut 8 bases from V and 6 bases from J, with 11 bases between. The CDR3 sequence is 11 residues long.

This clonotype has at least ten counts. The chain combines TRBV6-1 with TRBJ1-6; TRBD1 matches at 8 bases. Germline V lookup: CDR1 MNHNS, CDR2 SASEGT. CDR3 length: 13 amino acids. V dropped 6 bases and J dropped 10; count of bases not matched to a gene: 5. The CDR3 protein is CASRPRGRSPLHF. Here the CDR3 DNA reads TGTGCCAGCAGACCCAGGGGGCGGTCACCCCTCCACTTT.

This clonotype was detected ten times or more. The rearrangement joins TRBV18 to TRBJ2-5; no clear D gene. V was cut by 1 base and J by 2 bases, with 5 bases left in between. CDR1 and CDR2 from the germline V gene are KGHSH and LQKENI. This CDR3 is built from 13 residues. The DNA of the CDR3 is TGTGCCAGCTCACCACAAACGCAAGAGACCCAGTACTTC. Protein sequence: CASSPQTQETQYF.

This clonotype showed up many times. The rearrangement uses TRBV2 and TRBJ2-4; perhaps TRBD2 as D (6 bases). V was shortened by 1 base and J by 0 bases, with 19 bases between the two germline ends. The CDR3 is made up of 19 amino acids. Germline V gene lookup returns CDR1 SNHLY and CDR2 FYNNEI. In nucleotides, the CDR3 is TGTGCCAGCAGTGAAGTTTCCGGTGGGGAGGCACTAGCCAAAAACATTCAGTACTTC. Translated, it gives CASSEVSGGEALAKNIQYF.